What follows are 27 T cell receptor beta chains derived from one specimen sequenced in a study of beta chain features in type 1 diabetes (dated by TCRdb to between 2017 and 2018). Libraries were constructed by the immunoSEQ multiplex PCR assay. The High Capacity cDNA Reverse Transcription Kit was used to reverse transcribe all of the isolated RNA, meaning that expressed TCRB transcripts were what got sequenced. Entries here come from immuneACCESS through TCRdb and include only in-frame sequences with V and J called. Some clones fail to appear in such tables; in the studies checked, an unresolved V gene covers under half of the shortfall, and the cause of the remainder is unknown. The sample table lists fewer than 400,000 clones, under 8.5% of them with a count of one. The ten largest clonotypes hold more than 0.4% of the sample. The sequenced sample was central memory CD4+ T cells from blood. The receptors were sampled from a young woman in good health.

The rearrangement links TRBV9 to TRBJ2-1, with TRBD2 identical over 7 bases. V was pared by 4 bases and J by 1 base, with 11 bases of the junction left unmatched. CDR1 is SGDLS, CDR2 YYNGEE, per germline. The CDR3 runs 17 residues. The CDR3 DNA reads as TGTGCCAGCAGCCGAGCGGGATACGAAATTTCCTACAATGAGCAGTTCTTC. Protein sequence: CASSRAGYEISYNEQFF.

The rearrangement links TRBV6-5 to TRBJ2-1; weak D call: TRBD2 (6 bases). Germline V gene sequence: CDR1 MNHEY, CDR2 SVGAGI. The CDR3 runs to 15 residues. Trimming pared 5 bases from V and 4 bases from J, leaving 15 bases between. CDR3 nucleotide sequence: TGTGCCAGCAGTCTTAGCGGTTTGCTTTACAATGAGCAGTTCTTC. Translating it yields CASSLSGLLYNEQFF.

V and J are TRBV5-4 and TRBJ2-1; D might be TRBD2 (5 bases). Per germline, CDR1 SGHNT and CDR2 YYREEE (reference sequence). Trimming took 3 bases from V and 9 from J, leaving 19 bases between them. The CDR3 sequence is 15 residues long. CDR3 in amino acids: CASSSLSLPGSEQFF. DNA of the CDR3: TGTGCCAGCAGCTCCTTGTCTCTACCGGGGTCTGAGCAGTTCTTC.

In the case of this clone: Sequence at one end of the junction differs from germline and may be a read error. The chain combines TRBV7-7 with TRBJ2-5; a possible D gene is TRBD2 (6 bases). The CDR3 has 13 residues. Germline V lookup: CDR1 SSHAT, CDR2 FNYEAQ (reference sequence). In nucleotides, the CDR3 is TGTGCTAGCAGCTTAGGAGGGGAAGAGACCCAGTACTTC. It codes for CASSLGGEETQYF. The whole variable domain, remainder taken from reference TRBV7-7 and TRBJ2-5, is GAGVSQSPRYKVTKRGQDVTLRCDPISSHATLYWYQQALGQGPEFLTYFNYEAQPDKSGLPSDRFSAERPEGSISTLTIQRTEQRDSAMYRCASSLGGEETQYFGPGTRLLVL.

There are a few counts of this clone. The gene calls are TRBV29-1 and TRBJ1-2, with D unresolved. V lost 5 bases and J 8 bases, leaving 9 bases between the germline ends. CDR3 length equals 10 residues. CDR1 and CDR2 (germline): SQVTM, ANQGSEA. CDR3 nucleotides: TGCAGCGTTTGGGCGGGGGGCTACACCTTC. This encodes CSVWAGGYTF.

The chain carries TRBV6-1 and TRBJ2-1; D is uncertain. CDR3 length equals 13 residues. Germline V gives CDR1 MNHNS, CDR2 SASEGT. The ends were cut back, 6 bases at V and 6 bases at J, with 12 bases in the middle. For the CDR3, the DNA is TGTGCCAGCAGCCAAACAAGAGTCAATGAGCAGTTCTTC. Protein sequence: CASSQTRVNEQFF.

CDR3 nucleotide sequence: TGTGCCACCTCGTTCGGGGCTGGGCAGTACTTC. Its translation: CATSFGAGQYF. This chain uses TRBV6-1 with TRBJ2-7; the D call may be TRBD1 or TRBD2 (5 bases each). CDR3 length: 11 residues. V was clipped by 10 bases and J by 9 bases, with 16 bases between them. CDR1 is MNHNS and CDR2 is SASEGT in the germline V gene.

This clone appeared a few times. This rearrangement joins TRBV28 to TRBJ2-7; 15 bases align to TRBD2. Germline V gene data show CDR1 as MDHEN and CDR2 as SYDVKM. The CDR3 is 16 amino acids. Trimming at V came to 7 bases and at J to 5 bases, leaving 9 bases not matched to a gene. CDR3 protein: CASNSPGLAGGNEQYF. CDR3 bases: TGTGCCAGCAATAGTCCGGGACTAGCGGGAGGTAACGAGCAGTACTTC. Supplemented by reference TRBV28 and TRBJ2-7, the full variable domain reads DVKVTQSSRYLVKRTGEKVFLECVQDMDHENMFWYRQDPGLGLRLIYFSYDVKMKEKGDIPEGYSVSREKKERFSLILESASTNQTSMYLCASNSPGLAGGNEQYFGPGTRLTVT.

V is TRBV4-3 and J is TRBJ1-2; D may be TRBD1 (5 bases). V gave up 4 bases and J gave up 4 bases, with 13 bases separating them. The CDR3 is made up of 14 amino acids. In germline, CDR1 is LGHNA, CDR2 YSLEER. The CDR3 nucleotides are TGCGCCAGCAGCCCCACGAGTGGGACCTATGGCTACACCTTC. The encoded protein is CASSPTSGTYGYTF.

The rearrangement links TRBV28 to TRBJ2-2; TRBD2 matches 9 bases. Trimming at V came to 4 bases and at J to 6 bases, leaving 12 bases not matched to a gene. The CDR3 runs 17 residues. The germline V gene has CDR1 MDHEN and CDR2 SYDVKM. CDR3 coding DNA: TGTGCCAGCAGTTGGGGTAGCGGGAGTCTGGTCGCCGGGGAGCTGTTTTTT. It encodes CASSWGSGSLVAGELFF.

The genes are TRBV18 and TRBJ2-5, with 13 bases that match TRBD2. Per germline, CDR1 KGHSH and CDR2 LQKENI. CDR3 length: 14 amino acids. The ends lost 4 bases at V and 11 bases at J; junction bases unmatched: 7. CDR3 residues: CASSLGLAGMKQYF. The CDR3, as DNA: TGTGCCAGCTCACTGGGACTAGCGGGAATGAAGCAGTACTTC.

This clone was recorded a few times. J is TRBJ1-5 and V is TRBV28; D not resolved. CDR3 length equals 15 residues. CDR1 MDHEN and CDR2 SYDVKM come from the germline V gene. V was pared by 3 bases and J by 2 bases, with 11 bases between. The CDR3 spells CASSFTKAGNQPQHF. The CDR3 DNA reads as TGTGCCAGCAGTTTTACCAAAGCGGGCAATCAGCCCCAGCATTTT.

This clone appeared a few times. The chain employs TRBV6-6 and TRBJ1-5; 10 bases fit TRBD1. The CDR3 loop spans 16 amino acids. Looked up from germline, CDR1 is MNHNY and CDR2 is SVGAGI (reference sequence). Germline trimming cut 10 bases from V and 3 bases from J; bases unmatched to any gene: 12. CDR3 bases: TGTGCCATCAGCAGCGGGACAGGGGTTGACAATCAGCCCCAGCATTTT. This sequence encodes CAISSGTGVDNQPQHF.

This clone was counted only a few times. CDR3 residues: CASSVELAGGPHEQFF. The CDR3 region has the DNA TGTGCCAGCAGCGTAGAACTAGCGGGAGGGCCTCATGAGCAGTTCTTC. The rearrangement joins TRBV9 to TRBJ2-1; 13 nucleotides align to TRBD2. Germline-derived CDR1 and CDR2 are SGDLS and YYNGEE. The length of the CDR3 is 16 residues. Germline trimming cut 0 bases from V and 8 bases from J; bases unmatched to any gene: 5.

The table lists this clone with a few counts. Distinct nucleotide sequences in the sample also encode this CDR3. The genes are TRBV7-9 and TRBJ2-3; D gene ambiguous. V was shortened by 6 bases and J by 0 bases, with 13 bases between the two germline ends. This CDR3 is built from 15 residues. In germline, CDR1 is SEHNR, CDR2 FQNEAQ (reference sequence). CDR3 in amino acids: CASSSDRASTDTQYF. CDR3 in DNA: TGTGCCAGCAGTTCGGACCGCGCTAGCACAGATACGCAGTATTTT. Drawing the rest from reference TRBV7-9 and TRBJ2-3, the complete variable domain is DTGVSQNPRHKITKRGQNVTFRCDPISEHNRLYWYRQTLGQGPEFLTYFQNEAQLEKSRLLSDRFSAERPKGSFSTLEIQRTEQGDSAMYLCASSSDRASTDTQYFGPGTRLTVL.

This clone has more than one count but fewer than ten. For the CDR3, the DNA is TGTGCCAGTAGTATCAAGTTACGTTCCTACAATGAGCAGTTCTTC. This translates into CASSIKLRSYNEQFF. The chain recombines TRBV19 with TRBJ2-1, with no clear D. With 3 bases removed from V and 1 base from J, the gap between germline ends came to 10 bases. CDR1 is LNHDA, CDR2 SQIVND, per germline (reference sequence). The CDR3 consists of 15 residues.

This clone was seen more than once but under ten times. The chain joins TRBV2 to TRBJ2-1; weak D call: TRBD1 (6 bases). Germline V CDR1 and CDR2: SNHLY, FYNNEI. This CDR3 contains 13 residues. V lost 7 bases and J lost 5, with 12 bases in between. The CDR3 is CASTRDTNNEQFF. CDR3 DNA sequence: TGTGCCAGCACCCGGGACACCAACAATGAGCAGTTCTTC.

The chain joins TRBV15 to TRBJ2-1; 7 nucleotides align to TRBD2. Germline trimming cut 2 bases from V and 6 bases from J; bases unmatched to any gene: 7. Germline assignment: CDR1 LNHNV and CDR2 YYDKDF (reference sequence). This CDR3 contains 15 residues. CDR3 nucleotide sequence: TGTGCCACCAGCAGATACGGACTAGTCCTCAATGAGCAGTTCTTC. It yields the protein CATSRYGLVLNEQFF.

This chain connects TRBV5-6 to TRBJ2-7; 7 nucleotides align to TRBD1. The germline V gene has CDR1 SGHDT and CDR2 YYEEEE. The length of the CDR3 is 16 residues. The trim removed 2 bases at V and 3 bases at J, leaving 11 bases unmatched. CDR3 loop: CASSFFGRTGIYEQYF. The CDR3 region has the DNA TGTGCCAGCAGCTTCTTCGGACGGACAGGAATCTACGAGCAGTACTTC.

This clone was picked up a small number of times. The chain links TRBV7-8 to TRBJ2-3; 7 positions agree with TRBD2. Germline trimming cut 1 base from V and 0 bases from J; bases unmatched to any gene: 4. CDR3 length: 16 residues. CDR1 SGHVS and CDR2 FQNEAQ come from the germline V gene. CDR3 bases: TGTGCCAGCAGCTTAGTTCCAGCGGGAAGCACAGATACGCAGTATTTT. Its protein is CASSLVPAGSTDTQYF.

The chain links TRBV5-1 to TRBJ2-7, with TRBD2 as a possible D gene (7 bases). Trimming removed 3 bases from V and 10 bases from J, with 29 bases in between. The CDR3 has 17 amino acids. CDR1 is SGHRS and CDR2 is YFSETQ in the germline V gene. The CDR3 DNA is TGCGCCAGCAGCTCACAACCCCCTGGGGGGGGCTCGGATGGCCAGTACTTC. This sequence encodes CASSSQPPGGGSDGQYF.

The chain is built from TRBV6-6 and TRBJ2-1; D not certain. Germline V CDR1 and CDR2: MNHNY, SVGAGI (reference sequence). Trimming pared 6 bases from V and 2 bases from J, leaving 11 bases between. CDR3 length: 14 residues. CDR3 bases: TGTGCCAGCAGGCCCGTCTCTACCTACAATGAGCAGTTCTTC. It yields the protein CASRPVSTYNEQFF.

This chain links TRBV29-1 with TRBJ2-1, with D tentatively TRBD1 or TRBD2 (5 bases each). The CDR3 runs to 16 residues. V gave up 7 bases and J gave up 8 bases, with 27 bases separating them. The germline CDR1 and CDR2 sequences are SQVTM and ANQGSEA. The CDR3 reads CSAPRSGTPMKDEQFF. Here the CDR3 DNA reads TGCAGCGCCCCCCGTTCCGGGACCCCTATGAAAGATGAGCAGTTCTTC.

The CDR3 sequence: CASSESMGGSRNSPLHF. The CDR3 DNA is TGCGCCAGCAGTGAGTCAATGGGGGGCTCGCGGAATTCACCCCTCCACTTT. The V and J genes are TRBV10-2 and TRBJ1-6; TRBD1 might be the D (6 bases). Trimming removed 0 bases from V and 7 bases from J, with 16 bases in between. The CDR3 consists of 17 residues. The V gene's germline CDR1 is WSHSY and CDR2 SAAADI.

The V call is TRBV28, the J call TRBJ2-1; 12 bases fit TRBD2. The CDR3 runs to 14 residues. The germline V gene has CDR1 MDHEN and CDR2 SYDVKM. With 6 bases clipped from V and 9 bases from J, the junction kept 6 bases outside the gene matches. CDR3 residues: CASRTSGSVGEQFF. CDR3 nucleotide sequence: TGTGCCAGCAGGACTAGCGGGAGTGTGGGTGAGCAGTTCTTC.

This clone appeared a few times. The chain couples TRBV4-2 to TRBJ1-1; D unresolved. Germline loops: CDR1 LGHNA, CDR2 YNFKEQ. CDR3 length: 15 amino acids. Deletions cut 0 bases from V and 4 bases from J, with 12 bases between. Here the CDR3 DNA reads TGTGCCAGCAGCCAAGAGGCTCGGGCGGTCACTGAAGCTTTCTTT. Protein product: CASSQEARAVTEAFF.

This clone was counted a few times. This chain links TRBV5-1 with TRBJ2-3; D not resolved. The CDR3 is made up of 14 amino acids. V was cut by 2 bases and J by 3 bases, with 10 bases left in between. Germline V lookup: CDR1 SGHRS, CDR2 YFSETQ. In DNA, the CDR3 is TGCGCCAGCAGCTTCGCCCCCCATACAGATACGCAGTATTTT. Its translation: CASSFAPHTDTQYF. The full variable domain, in which reference TRBV5-1 and TRBJ2-3 provide the parts outside the CDR3, is KAGVTQTPRYLIKTRGQQVTLSCSPISGHRSVSWYQQTPGQGLQFLFEYFSETQRNKGNFPGRFSGRQFSNSRSEMNVSTLELGDSALYLCASSFAPHTDTQYFGPGTRLTVL.